This T cell receptor beta chain is from a study of T-cell reconstitution after alpha-beta-depleted transplantation in children. Notes on the study in general: Recipient T cells and thymic progenitors that survived gave rise to the high TCRbeta diversity observed at day 60 in some patients. Expanded clones from the graft, numbering several hundred, reportedly supplied alpha-beta T cells about two months after transplant.

TCRbeta library construction was performed incorporating unique molecular identifiers. TCRdb analysed the PCR reads with MiXCR anew, one entry per CDR3 protein. The table shows under 400,000 distinct CDR3 sequences, with about a quarter occurring only once. Only a few counts were recorded for this clonotype. The antigen is unknown. The input for sequencing was PBMCs, mostly from graft donor cells, taken 180 days after TCRalphabeta/CD19-depleted stem cell transplant. This sequence originates from a male patient between 10 and 17 years old who had a stem cell transplant for acute lymphoblastic leukemia, so the T cells may come from the graft donor.

In DNA form, the CDR3 reads TGTGCCAGCAGTTTCAGGGACAGGGGGAACTATGGCTACACCTTC. Encoded protein: CASSFRDRGNYGYTF. The chain is built from TRBV12-3 or TRBV12-4 and TRBJ1-2, with TRBD1 matching 11 bases. The CDR3 is 15 residues long. Trimming removed 3 bases from V and 2 bases from J; junction bases left unmatched: 2.